The following is a TCR beta chain sequence with its context. The source of the sample is a study of neurological immune-mediated disorders. As for the cDNA, it was generated by 5'RACE with 10-nucleotide random UMIs. Each CDR3 protein is one row after TCRdb ran MiXCR on the 5' RACE reads. Of about 39,000 distinct CDR3 sequences in the sample, 6% to 7.5% were seen once. V lost 5 bases, J lost 6 bases, and 17 bases lay in between. The CDR3 length is 15 residues. Germline CDR1 is MRHNA and CDR2 is SNTAGT. About a million sorted CD4+ or CD8+ T cells made each library. Sequenced input: CD4+ T cells from blood. This chain joins TRBV6-4 and TRBJ2-1, with D hard to call. The sequence was collected from a man over 45 in good health. The CDR3 protein is CASSLEPHILNEQFF. DNA for the CDR3: TGTGCCAGCAGTTTGGAGCCCCATATCCTCAATGAGCAGTTCTTC.